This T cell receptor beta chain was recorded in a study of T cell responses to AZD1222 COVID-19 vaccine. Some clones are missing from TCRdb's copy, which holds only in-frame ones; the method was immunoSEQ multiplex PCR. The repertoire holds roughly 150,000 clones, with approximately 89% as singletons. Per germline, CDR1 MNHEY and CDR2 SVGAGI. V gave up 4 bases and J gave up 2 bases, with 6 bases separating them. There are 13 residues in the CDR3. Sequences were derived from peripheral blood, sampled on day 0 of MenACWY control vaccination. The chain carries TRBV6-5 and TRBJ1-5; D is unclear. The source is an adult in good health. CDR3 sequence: CASSSPGNQPQHF. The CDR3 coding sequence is TGTGCCAGCAGTTCACCAGGCAATCAGCCCCAGCATTTT.